Below are 21 T cell receptor beta chains sequenced from a single sample in a study of blood T cell repertoires in COVID-19 (TCRdb year 2020). The library was obtained by the immunoSEQ multiplex PCR assay. TCRdb took this table from immuneACCESS and kept in-frame rearrangements with V and J called. Such tables lack part of the clones; where checked against another copy, unresolved V genes explain under half of the gap, and the rest is unexplained. The sample table holds a few hundred thousand clones, of which about 90% were seen once. The ten largest clones capture approximately 2% of the sample. Input material: peripheral blood. The origin of the receptors is a woman in her 30s who had recovered from COVID-19.

The chain recombines TRBV6-6 with TRBJ2-1, with TRBD1 matching over 8 bases. Germline V gives CDR1 MNHNY, CDR2 SVGAGI (reference sequence). V gave up 4 bases and J gave up 8 bases; unmatched junction bases: 4. CDR3 size: 13 residues. The CDR3: CASSWTGLHEQFF. CDR3 in DNA: TGTGCCAGCAGTTGGACAGGGCTCCATGAGCAGTTCTTC.

The gene calls are TRBV28 and TRBJ1-5; unclear D gene. Germline lookup yields CDR1 MDHEN and CDR2 SYDVKM. Deletions cut 4 bases from V and 3 bases from J, with 13 bases between. CDR3 length: 15 amino acids. As DNA, the CDR3 is TGTGCCAGCAGTTCGGGAGGGCCGAACAATCAGCCCCAGCATTTT. Residues: CASSSGGPNNQPQHF.

V is TRBV11-2 and J is TRBJ1-4, with D perhaps TRBD1 (5 bases). The CDR3 is made up of 14 amino acids. Trimming removed 3 bases from V and 5 bases from J, with 10 bases in between. Germline CDR1 reads SGHAT; CDR2 reads FQNNGV. In DNA, the CDR3 is TGTGCCAGCAGCTTCGGACAAGGAAATGAAAAACTGTTTTTT. It yields the protein CASSFGQGNEKLFF.

The chain is built from TRBV11-2 and TRBJ1-1; D unresolved. Trimming pared 1 base from V and 0 bases from J, leaving 9 bases between. CDR3 size: 15 residues. CDR1 SGHAT and CDR2 FQNNGV come from the germline V gene. The CDR3 protein is CASSLVGRLNTEAFF. CDR3 in DNA: TGTGCCAGCAGCTTAGTGGGCAGGCTGAACACTGAAGCTTTCTTT.

This chain connects TRBV11-3 to TRBJ2-2; possibly TRBD2 for D (6 bases). Germline loops: CDR1 SGHNT, CDR2 YENEEA. Trimming took 5 bases from V and 3 from J, leaving 16 bases between them. The length of the CDR3 is 16 residues. CDR3 amino acids: CASSLSIGGYTGELFF. As DNA, the CDR3 is TGTGCCAGCAGCCTCAGTATCGGGGGTTACACCGGGGAGCTGTTTTTT.

This clone was detected only once. This chain's CDR3 is CASTAAVTNYGYTF. The CDR3, as DNA: TGTGCCAGCACCGCGGCAGTTACTAACTATGGCTACACCTTC. This sequence joins TRBV5-6 and TRBJ1-2; unclear D gene. V dropped 6 bases and J dropped 0 bases, with 12 bases sitting between them. The CDR3 extends over 14 amino acids. The germline gives CDR1 SGHDT, CDR2 YYEEEE.

A single count supports this clone. The chain joins TRBV4-3 to TRBJ2-7, with D unclear. Germline V gene sequence: CDR1 LGHNA, CDR2 YSLEER. With 1 base removed from V and 3 bases from J, the gap between germline ends came to 13 bases. This CDR3 is 15 amino acids long. Here the CDR3 DNA reads TGCGCCAGCAGCCAAGCTTCGCAGAGCGACTACGAGCAGTACTTC. This encodes CASSQASQSDYEQYF.

This clone has just a few counts. The J gene is TRBJ2-3, the V gene TRBV5-4, with 9 positions matching TRBD2. Germline V gene lookup returns CDR1 SGHNT and CDR2 YYREEE (reference sequence). This CDR3 spans 15 amino acids. The ends lost 6 bases at V and 4 bases at J; junction bases unmatched: 9. CDR3 nucleotides: TGTGCCAGCAACAAGTTGGCGGGAGGGGCAGATACGCAGTATTTT. The encoded protein is CASNKLAGGADTQYF.

The CDR3 here is CASSLGQGSGNEQFF. CDR3 nucleotide sequence: TGTGCCAGCAGCTTAGGACAGGGAAGTGGCAATGAGCAGTTCTTC. The V call is TRBV7-2, the J call TRBJ2-1; 7 bases agree with TRBD1. This CDR3 region has 15 residues. Germline trimming cut 1 base from V and 6 bases from J; bases unmatched to any gene: 6. The germline V gene has CDR1 SGHTA and CDR2 FQGNSA.

The rearrangement joins TRBV5-4 to TRBJ2-7; tentative D call: TRBD2 (5 bases). Trimming shortened V by 4 bases and J by 4 bases, and 12 bases separated the two germline ends. This CDR3 has 13 residues. The germline V gene has CDR1 SGHNT and CDR2 YYREEE (reference sequence). Here the CDR3 reads CASSQPGDYEQYF. CDR3 bases: TGTGCCAGCAGCCAGCCCGGGGATTACGAGCAGTACTTC.

The V call is TRBV29-1, the J call TRBJ2-5; D is perhaps TRBD2 (5 bases). Trimming pared 3 bases from V and 5 bases from J, leaving 10 bases between. The CDR3 extends over 12 amino acids. CDR1 is SQVTM and CDR2 is ANQGSEA in the germline V gene. The DNA of the CDR3 is TGCAGCGTTGAGCTAGGAGGTGAGACCCAGTACTTC. Protein: CSVELGGETQYF. Full variable domain (outside the CDR3, taken from reference TRBV29-1 and TRBJ2-5): SAVISQKPSRDICQRGTSLTIQCQVDSQVTMMFWYRQQPGQSLTLIATANQGSEATYESGFVIDKFPISRPNLTFSTLTVSNMSPEDSSIYLCSVELGGETQYFGPGTRLLVL.

J is TRBJ2-1 and V is TRBV6-2 or TRBV6-3, with D possibly matching TRBD2 (5 bases). CDR3 length equals 14 residues. V was trimmed by 5 bases and J by 7 bases, leaving 15 bases between them. Germline V CDR1 and CDR2: MNHEY, SVGEGT. CDR3: CASSPRARGNEQFF. CDR3 DNA: TGTGCCAGCAGTCCCCGGGCCCGCGGGAATGAGCAGTTCTTC.

The chain links TRBV7-9 to TRBJ2-5; 8 bases map to TRBD2. CDR3 length: 15 residues. V lost 4 bases and J lost 3; bases outside the gene matches: 7. The germline gives CDR1 SEHNR, CDR2 FQNEAQ (reference sequence). CDR3 sequence: CASSSGLVNKETQYF. For the CDR3, the DNA is TGTGCCAGCAGCTCGGGACTAGTAAATAAAGAGACCCAGTACTTC. Supplemented by reference TRBV7-9 and TRBJ2-5, the full variable domain reads DTGVSQNPRHKITKRGQNVTFRCDPISEHNRLYWYRQTLGQGPEFLTYFQNEAQLEKSRLLSDRFSAERPKGSFSTLEIQRTEQGDSAMYLCASSSGLVNKETQYFGPGTRLLVL.

The chain couples TRBV27 to TRBJ2-2; D ambiguous. Germline-derived CDR1 and CDR2 are MNHEY and SMNVEV (reference sequence). CDR3 size: 13 residues. The V end lost 5 bases, the J end lost 6 bases, and 10 bases lay between the germline ends. CDR3 loop: CASSTVGAGELFF. The CDR3 bases are TGTGCCAGCAGTACGGTTGGAGCCGGGGAGCTGTTTTTT.

V and J are TRBV10-3 and TRBJ2-7; 7 bases agree with TRBD1. This CDR3 is built from 14 residues. V lost 6 bases and J lost 1; bases outside the gene matches: 6. Germline V gene data show CDR1 as ENHRY and CDR2 as SYGVKD. For the CDR3, the DNA is TGTGCCATCAGCGCCGGGACAGAGTCCTACGAGCAGTACTTC. It specifies CAISAGTESYEQYF.

This clone was picked up a small number of times. The junction shows a germline mismatch at one end, possibly a read error. This chain uses TRBV11-2 with TRBJ1-4; D unclear. Germline V lookup: CDR1 SGHAT, CDR2 FQNNGV. The CDR3 runs to 15 residues. The DNA of the CDR3 is TGTGCCAGCAGCCCCCAGGCCGTATCTAACGAAAAACTGTTTTTT. Translation: CASSPQAVSNEKLFF.

The chain couples TRBV5-1 to TRBJ1-2; 12 nucleotides agree with TRBD1. The CDR3 spans 16 residues. V shed 4 bases and J 0 bases; nucleotides not matched to a gene: 4. Germline V lookup: CDR1 SGHRS, CDR2 YFSETQ. CDR3 sequence (DNA): TGCGCCAGCAGCCGGGACAGGGGGCTGTCTAACTATGGCTACACCTTC. Translation gives CASSRDRGLSNYGYTF.

The chain couples TRBV7-9 to TRBJ2-1; 9 positions match TRBD2. The CDR3 has 14 residues. After removal of 5 bases from V and 9 bases from J, the junction contained 8 bases not matched to a gene. Germline V gene sequence: CDR1 SEHNR, CDR2 FQNEAQ (reference sequence). In DNA form, the CDR3 reads TGTGCCAGCAGCCCAATAGCGGGAGTTGGTGAGCAGTTCTTC. Encoded protein: CASSPIAGVGEQFF.

The V call is TRBV10-1, the J call TRBJ1-1; D possibly corresponds to TRBD1 (5 bases). Germline CDR1 WNHNN, CDR2 SYGVQD (reference sequence). This CDR3 contains 13 residues. V shed 6 bases and J shed 2 bases, with 10 bases lying between them. CDR3 coding DNA: TGCGCCAGCAGCCACGGACAAAACACTGAAGCTTTCTTT. Residues: CASSHGQNTEAFF.

The rearrangement joins TRBV5-5 to TRBJ2-7; D remains ambiguous. This CDR3 is 12 amino acids long. CDR1 SGHKS and CDR2 YYEKEE come from the germline V gene (reference sequence). V was pared by 3 bases and J by 2 bases, with 6 bases between. CDR3 loop: CASSSKTYEQYF. CDR3 nucleotide sequence: TGTGCCAGCAGCTCTAAGACCTACGAGCAGTACTTC.

V and J are TRBV9 and TRBJ2-1, with TRBD2 identical over 7 bases. The CDR3 spans 16 residues. Germline V CDR1 and CDR2: SGDLS, YYNGEE. J was trimmed by 0 bases and V by 2 bases; bases with no gene match: 5. The CDR3 sequence is CASSVLGGSSYNEQFF. The CDR3 DNA is TGTGCCAGCAGCGTTTTGGGCGGGAGCTCCTACAATGAGCAGTTCTTC.